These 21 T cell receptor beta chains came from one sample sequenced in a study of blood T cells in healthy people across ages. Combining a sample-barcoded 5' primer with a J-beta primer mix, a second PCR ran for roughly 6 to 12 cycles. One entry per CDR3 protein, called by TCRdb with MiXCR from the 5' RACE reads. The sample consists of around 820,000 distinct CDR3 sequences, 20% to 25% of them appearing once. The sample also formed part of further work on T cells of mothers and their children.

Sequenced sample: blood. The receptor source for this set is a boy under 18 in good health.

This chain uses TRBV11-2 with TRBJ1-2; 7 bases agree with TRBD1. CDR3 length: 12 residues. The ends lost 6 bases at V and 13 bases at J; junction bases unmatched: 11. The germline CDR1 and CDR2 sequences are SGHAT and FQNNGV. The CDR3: CASSFWDSRRTF. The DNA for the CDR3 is TGTGCCAGCAGTTTCTGGGACAGCCGCCGCACCTTC.

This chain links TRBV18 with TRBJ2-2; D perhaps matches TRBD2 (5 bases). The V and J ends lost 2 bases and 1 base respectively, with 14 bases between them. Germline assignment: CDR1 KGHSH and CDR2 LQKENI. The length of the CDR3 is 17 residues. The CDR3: CASSPSYTSLNTGELFF. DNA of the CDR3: TGTGCCAGCTCACCAAGCTATACTAGTCTGAACACCGGGGAGCTGTTTTTT.

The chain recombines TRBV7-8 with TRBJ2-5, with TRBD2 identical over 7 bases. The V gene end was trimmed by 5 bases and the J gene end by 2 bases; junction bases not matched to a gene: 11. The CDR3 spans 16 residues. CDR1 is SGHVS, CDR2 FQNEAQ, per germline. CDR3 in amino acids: CASSARRETAQETQYF. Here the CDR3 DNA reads TGTGCCAGCAGCGCCCGGCGGGAGACAGCACAAGAGACCCAGTACTTC.

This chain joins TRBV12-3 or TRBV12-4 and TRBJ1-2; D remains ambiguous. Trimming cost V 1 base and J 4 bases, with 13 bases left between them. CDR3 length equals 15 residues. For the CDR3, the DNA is TGTGCCAGCAGTTTAGACTATAAATCAGCCTATGGCTACACCTTC. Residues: CASSLDYKSAYGYTF.

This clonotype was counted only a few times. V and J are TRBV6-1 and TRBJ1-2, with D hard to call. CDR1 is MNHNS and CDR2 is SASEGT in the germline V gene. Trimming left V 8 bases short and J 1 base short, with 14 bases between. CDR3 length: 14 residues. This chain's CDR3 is CASPPNGNNYGYTF. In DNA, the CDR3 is TGTGCCAGCCCCCCTAACGGTAATAACTATGGCTACACCTTC.

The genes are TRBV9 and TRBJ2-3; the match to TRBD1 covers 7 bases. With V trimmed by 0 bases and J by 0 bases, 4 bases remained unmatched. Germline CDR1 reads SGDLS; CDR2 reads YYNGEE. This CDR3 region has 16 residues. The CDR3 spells CASSVVGTVSTDTQYF. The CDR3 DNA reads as TGTGCCAGCAGCGTAGTGGGGACAGTAAGCACAGATACGCAGTATTTT. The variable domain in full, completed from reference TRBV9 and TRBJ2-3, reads DSGVTQTPKHLITATGQRVTLRCSPRSGDLSVYWYQQSLDQGLQFLIQYYNGEERAKGNILERFSAQQFPDLHSELNLSSLELGDSALYFCASSVVGTVSTDTQYFGPGTRLTVL.

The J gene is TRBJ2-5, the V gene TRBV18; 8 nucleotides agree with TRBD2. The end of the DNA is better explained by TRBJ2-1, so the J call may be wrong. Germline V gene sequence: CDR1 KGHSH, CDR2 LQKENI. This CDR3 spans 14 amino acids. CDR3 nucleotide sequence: TGTGCCAGCTCACCATCTCCCGGGAGGGATGAGCAGTTCTTC. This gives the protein CASSPSPGRDEQFF.

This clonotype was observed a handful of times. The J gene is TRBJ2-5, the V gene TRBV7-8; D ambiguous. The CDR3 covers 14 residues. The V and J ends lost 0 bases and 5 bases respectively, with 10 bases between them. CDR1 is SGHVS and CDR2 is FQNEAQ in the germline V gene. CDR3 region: CASSLAEMWETQYF. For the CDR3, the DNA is TGTGCCAGCAGCTTAGCGGAAATGTGGGAGACCCAGTACTTC.

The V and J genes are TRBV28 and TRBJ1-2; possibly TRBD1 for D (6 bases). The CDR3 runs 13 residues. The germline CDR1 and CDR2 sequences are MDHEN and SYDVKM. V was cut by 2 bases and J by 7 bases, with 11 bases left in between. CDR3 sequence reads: CASSLLGALGYTF. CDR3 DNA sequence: TGTGCCAGCAGTTTACTGGGGGCACTTGGCTACACCTTC.

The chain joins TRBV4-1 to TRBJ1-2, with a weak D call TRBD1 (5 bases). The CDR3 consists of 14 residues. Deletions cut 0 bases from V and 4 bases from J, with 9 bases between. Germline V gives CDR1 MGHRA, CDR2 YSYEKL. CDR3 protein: CASSQDRTSYGYTF. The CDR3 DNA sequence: TGCGCCAGCAGCCAAGACCGGACAAGCTATGGCTACACCTTC.

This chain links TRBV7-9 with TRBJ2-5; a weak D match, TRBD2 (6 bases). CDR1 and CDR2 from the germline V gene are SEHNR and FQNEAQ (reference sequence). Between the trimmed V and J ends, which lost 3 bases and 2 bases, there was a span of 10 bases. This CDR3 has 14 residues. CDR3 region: CASSFVSGQETQYF. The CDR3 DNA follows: TGTGCCAGCAGCTTCGTTAGCGGACAAGAGACCCAGTACTTC.

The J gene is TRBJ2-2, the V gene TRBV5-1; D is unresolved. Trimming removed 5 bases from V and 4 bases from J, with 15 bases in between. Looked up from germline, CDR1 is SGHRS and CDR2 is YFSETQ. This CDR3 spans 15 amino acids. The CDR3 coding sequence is TGCGCCAGCAGGATAGAGGAGATATTCACCGGGGAGCTGTTTTTT. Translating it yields CASRIEEIFTGELFF. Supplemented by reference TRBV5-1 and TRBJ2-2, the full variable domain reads KAGVTQTPRYLIKTRGQQVTLSCSPISGHRSVSWYQQTPGQGLQFLFEYFSETQRNKGNFPGRFSGRQFSNSRSEMNVSTLELGDSALYLCASRIEEIFTGELFFGEGSRLTVL.

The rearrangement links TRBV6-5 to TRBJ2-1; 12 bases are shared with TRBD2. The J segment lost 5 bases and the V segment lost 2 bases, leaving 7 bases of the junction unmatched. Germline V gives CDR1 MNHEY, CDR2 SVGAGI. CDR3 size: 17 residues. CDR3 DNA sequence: TGTGCCAGCAGTTACCGGAACCTAGCGGGAGGGCACAATGAGCAGTTCTTC. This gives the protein CASSYRNLAGGHNEQFF.

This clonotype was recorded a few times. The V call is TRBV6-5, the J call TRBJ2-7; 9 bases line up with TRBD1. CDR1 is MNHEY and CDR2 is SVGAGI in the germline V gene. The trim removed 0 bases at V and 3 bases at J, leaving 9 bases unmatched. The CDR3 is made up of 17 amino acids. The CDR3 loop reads CASSYSGTGGAFYEQYF. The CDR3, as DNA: TGTGCCAGCAGTTACTCCGGAACAGGGGGCGCGTTCTACGAGCAGTACTTC.

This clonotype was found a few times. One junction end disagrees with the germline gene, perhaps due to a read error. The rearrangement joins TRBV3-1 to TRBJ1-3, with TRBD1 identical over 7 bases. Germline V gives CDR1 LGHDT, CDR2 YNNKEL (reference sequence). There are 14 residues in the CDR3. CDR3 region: CASSRDSSGNTIHF. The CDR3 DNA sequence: TGTGCCAGCAGTCGGGACAGCTCTGGAAACACCATACATTTT.

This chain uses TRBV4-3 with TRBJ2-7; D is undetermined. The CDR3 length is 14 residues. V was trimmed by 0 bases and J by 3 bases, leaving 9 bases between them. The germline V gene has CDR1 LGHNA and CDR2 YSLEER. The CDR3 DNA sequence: TGCGCCAGCAGCCAAGATCCGGCTCTCTACGAGCAGTACTTC. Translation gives CASSQDPALYEQYF.

The CDR3 region is CASSLGQALAKNIQYF. The CDR3 DNA reads TGTGCCAGCAGCTTGGGACAGGCCCTAGCCAAAAACATTCAGTACTTC. This chain joins TRBV5-6 and TRBJ2-4; D may be TRBD1 (6 bases). V was pared by 0 bases and J by 0 bases, with 10 bases between. CDR1 and CDR2 from the germline V gene are SGHDT and YYEEEE. The CDR3 has 16 residues.

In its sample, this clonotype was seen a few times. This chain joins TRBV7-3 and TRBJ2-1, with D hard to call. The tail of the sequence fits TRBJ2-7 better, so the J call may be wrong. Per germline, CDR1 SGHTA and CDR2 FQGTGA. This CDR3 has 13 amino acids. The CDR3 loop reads CASSLSQRHEQYF. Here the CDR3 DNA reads TGTGCCAGCAGCTTATCGCAGCGACACGAGCAGTACTTC.

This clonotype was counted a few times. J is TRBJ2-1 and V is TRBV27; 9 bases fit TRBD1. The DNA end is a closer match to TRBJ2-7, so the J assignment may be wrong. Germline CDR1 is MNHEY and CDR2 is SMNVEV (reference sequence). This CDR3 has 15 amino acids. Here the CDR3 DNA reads TGTGCCAGCAGTTCCGGGACAGGGATAGACTACGAGCAGTACTTC. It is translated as CASSSGTGIDYEQYF.

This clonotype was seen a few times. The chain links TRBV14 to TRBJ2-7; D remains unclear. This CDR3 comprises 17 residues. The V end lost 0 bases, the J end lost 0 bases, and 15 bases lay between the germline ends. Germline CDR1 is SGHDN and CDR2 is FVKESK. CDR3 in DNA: TGTGCCAGCAGCCAAGATCTTTCCCCCGGATACTCCTACGAGCAGTACTTC. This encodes CASSQDLSPGYSYEQYF.

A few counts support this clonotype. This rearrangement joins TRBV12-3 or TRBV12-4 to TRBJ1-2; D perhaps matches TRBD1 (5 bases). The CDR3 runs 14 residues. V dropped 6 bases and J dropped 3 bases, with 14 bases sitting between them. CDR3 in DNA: TGTGCCAGCAGACCGCCCACAGGAGACTATGGCTACACCTTC. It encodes CASRPPTGDYGYTF.